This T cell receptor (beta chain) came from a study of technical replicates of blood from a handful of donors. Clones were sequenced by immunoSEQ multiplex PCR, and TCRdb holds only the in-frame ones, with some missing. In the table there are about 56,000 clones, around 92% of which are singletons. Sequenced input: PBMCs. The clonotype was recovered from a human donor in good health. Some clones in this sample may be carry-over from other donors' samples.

The CDR3 loop is CASSDPDRGGSYGYTF. The CDR3 DNA is TGTGCCAGCAGTGACCCCGATCGGGGAGGTAGCTATGGCTACACCTTC. V is TRBV6-1 and J is TRBJ1-2; D is ambiguous. Germline values: CDR1 MNHNS, CDR2 SASEGT. Trimming took 3 bases from V and 4 from J, leaving 18 bases between them. The CDR3 runs 16 residues.